The 7 T cell receptor beta chains listed next were all sequenced from one sample in a study of T cells in Graves' hyperthyroidism and ophthalmopathy. Amplification yielded TCR beta CDR3 regions, with RNA transcripts as the source. HTBI primers were the set used in a first-round RT-PCR of the TCR CDR3. TCRdb recomputed calls from the multiplex PCR reads with MiXCR, one row per CDR3 protein. Among around 540,000 distinct CDR3 sequences, around 16% were seen once, and the ten largest hold 25% to 35%. Sequenced input: blood. The receptor source for this set is a woman in her twenties or thirties with Graves' ophthalmopathy.

This clonotype was seen only a few times. The V gene is TRBV6-1, the J gene TRBJ2-2; 10 bases are a match to TRBD2. This CDR3 is 14 amino acids long. Germline CDR1 is MNHNS and CDR2 is SASEGT. J was trimmed by 1 base and V by 10 bases; bases with no gene match: 3. CDR3 amino acids: CAIRTSGNTGELFF. CDR3 bases: TGTGCCATCCGGACTAGCGGGAACACCGGGGAGCTGTTTTTT.

This clonotype has a count of ten or more. The V gene is TRBV7-2, the J gene TRBJ2-2; D is uncertain. This CDR3 comprises 14 residues. CDR1 is SGHTA, CDR2 FQGNSA, per germline. V lost 7 bases and J lost 6, with 15 bases in between. The DNA of the CDR3 is TGTGCCAGCACCTCCTCGCTGACGGCCGGGGAGCTGTTTTTT. It is translated as CASTSSLTAGELFF.

This clonotype was counted ten times or more. This chain uses TRBV11-2 with TRBJ2-1, with 11 bases that match TRBD2. V was pared by 1 base and J by 6 bases, with 8 bases of the junction left unmatched. The germline V gene encodes CDR1 SGHAT and CDR2 FQNNGV. The CDR3 loop spans 17 amino acids. The CDR3: CASSLGPSGRWSNEQFF. CDR3 sequence (DNA): TGTGCCAGCAGCTTAGGGCCTAGCGGGAGGTGGTCCAATGAGCAGTTCTTC.

This clonotype was observed once. The rearrangement joins TRBV4-1 to TRBJ2-2; D is unclear. The CDR3 is made up of 12 amino acids. Trimming pared 0 bases from V and 9 bases from J, leaving 5 bases between. Germline V CDR1 and CDR2: MGHRA, YSYEKL. Here the CDR3 reads CASSQDWRELFF. CDR3 bases: TGCGCCAGCAGCCAAGATTGGAGGGAGCTGTTTTTT.

As concerns this clonotype: A much larger clone is a single base away; this may be a read error. J is TRBJ1-2 and V is TRBV7-2, with 12 positions matching TRBD1. Germline V CDR1 and CDR2: SGHTA, FQGNSA. The CDR3 extends over 15 amino acids. Here the CDR3 reads CASSYPGQGAYGYAF. CDR3 nucleotide sequence: TGTGCCAGCTCATACCCGGGACAGGGGGCCTATGGCTACGCCTTC.

This clonotype was counted a few times. CDR3 DNA sequence: TGTGCCAGCAAAGGGGGGGCAGCCGATACGCAGTATTTT. Translated: CASKGGAADTQYF. The chain uses TRBV12-3 or TRBV12-4 and TRBJ2-3; TRBD2 is a possible D gene (7 bases). V was cut by 7 bases and J by 6 bases, with 14 bases left in between. The length of the CDR3 is 13 residues.

This chain links TRBV12-3 or TRBV12-4 with TRBJ2-7, with 10 nucleotides matching TRBD1. The V and J ends lost 5 bases and 7 bases, in that order; junction bases with no gene match: 11. CDR3 size: 15 residues. The CDR3 DNA reads as TGTGCCAGCAGTGATCCGGGACAGGGGAGTAGGGAGCAGTACTTC. Amino acid sequence: CASSDPGQGSREQYF.